A single T cell receptor (beta chain) is shown here with its context. Its antigen target is currently unknown. Within one base of it there is no much larger clone, and no base qualities were kept. These data come from a study of control samples from healthy donors and cancer patients (dated by TCRdb to the early 2020s). To prepare the library, the immunoSEQ multiplex PCR assay was applied. Drawn from immuneACCESS, this table holds only the in-frame rearrangements with V and J called that TCRdb kept. Clones are partly lost; checked studies trace under half to an unresolved V gene and leave the rest unexplained. Within this sample are about 110,000 clones, with roughly 90% of them counted one time only. Clones ranked in the top ten supply 3.5% to 4% of the sample. Reading the germline V gene gives CDR1 KGHSH and CDR2 LQKENI. The CDR3 measures 15 amino acids from cysteine to phenylalanine. Of all the DNA, just the CDR3 is kept, 45 bases in frame from base 1. Clipping removes 3 bases from V and 0 bases from J, with 4 as the unmatched junction base count.

The chain is made from TRBV18 and TRBJ2-7, with TRBD1 identical over 8 junction bases. The clonotype originates from a woman aged 55 to 70 with lung cancer. Sequencing was performed on PBMCs. The DNA sequence follows: TGTGCCAGCTCACCTGGACAGGGCCCCTCCTACGAGCAGTACTTC. This encodes CASSPGQGPSYEQYF.